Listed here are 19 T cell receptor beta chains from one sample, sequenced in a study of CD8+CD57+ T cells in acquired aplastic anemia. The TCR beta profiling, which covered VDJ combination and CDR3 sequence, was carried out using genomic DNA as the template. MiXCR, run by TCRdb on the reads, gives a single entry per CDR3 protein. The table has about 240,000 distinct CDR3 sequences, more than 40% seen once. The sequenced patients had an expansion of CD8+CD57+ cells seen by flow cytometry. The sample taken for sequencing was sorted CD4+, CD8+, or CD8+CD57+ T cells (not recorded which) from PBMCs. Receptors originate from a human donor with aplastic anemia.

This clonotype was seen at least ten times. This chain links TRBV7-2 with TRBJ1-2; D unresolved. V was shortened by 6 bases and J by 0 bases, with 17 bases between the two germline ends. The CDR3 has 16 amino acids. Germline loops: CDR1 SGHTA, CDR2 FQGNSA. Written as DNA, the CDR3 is TGTGCCAGCAGTCCGAAGGGCTACTTAGCTAACTATGGCTACACCTTC. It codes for CASSPKGYLANYGYTF.

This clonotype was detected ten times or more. The CDR3 DNA reads as TGCAGTGCTAGAGATGGGGGGACAGGGGGTGACGAGCAGTACTTC. It codes for CSARDGGTGGDEQYF. V is TRBV20-1 and J is TRBJ2-7, with 11 bases that match TRBD1. Germline CDR1 DFQATT, CDR2 SNEGSKA (reference sequence). This CDR3 comprises 15 residues. V was clipped by 0 bases and J by 5 bases; unmatched bases: 6.

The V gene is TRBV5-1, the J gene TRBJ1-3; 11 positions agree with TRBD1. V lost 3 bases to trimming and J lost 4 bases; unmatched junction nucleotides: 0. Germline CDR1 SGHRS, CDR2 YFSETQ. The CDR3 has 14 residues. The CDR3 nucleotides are TGCGCCAGCAGCTGGACAGGGGGCGGAAACACCATATATTTT. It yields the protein CASSWTGGGNTIYF.

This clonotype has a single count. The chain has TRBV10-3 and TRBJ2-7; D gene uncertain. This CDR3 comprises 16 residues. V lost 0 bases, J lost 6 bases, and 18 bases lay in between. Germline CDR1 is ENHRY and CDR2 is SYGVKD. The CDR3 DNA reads TGTGCCATCAGTGAGTCGTCCATTAGGCAGGCTAGCGAGCAGTACTTC. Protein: CAISESSIRQASEQYF.

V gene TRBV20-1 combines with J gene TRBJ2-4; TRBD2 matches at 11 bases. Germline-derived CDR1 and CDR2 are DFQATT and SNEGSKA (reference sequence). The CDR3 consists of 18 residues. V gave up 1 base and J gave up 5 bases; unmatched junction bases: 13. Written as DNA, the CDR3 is TGCAGTGCTAGAGTTGGGGCTAGCGGGGGGCGAGGTGAAAACATTCAGTACTTC. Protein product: CSARVGASGGRGENIQYF.

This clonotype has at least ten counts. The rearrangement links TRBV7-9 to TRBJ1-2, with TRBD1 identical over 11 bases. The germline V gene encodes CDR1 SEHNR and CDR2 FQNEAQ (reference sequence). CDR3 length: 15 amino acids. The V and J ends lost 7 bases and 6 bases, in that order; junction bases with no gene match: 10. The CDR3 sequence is CASTEAGQGDDGYTF. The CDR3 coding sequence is TGTGCCAGCACCGAAGCGGGACAGGGGGACGATGGCTACACCTTC.

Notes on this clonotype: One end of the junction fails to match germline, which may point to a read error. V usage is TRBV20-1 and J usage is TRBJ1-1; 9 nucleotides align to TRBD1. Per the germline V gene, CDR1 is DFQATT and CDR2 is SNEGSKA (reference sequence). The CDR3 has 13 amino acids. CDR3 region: CGANWDRDTEAFF. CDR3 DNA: TGCGGTGCTAACTGGGACAGGGACACTGAAGCTTTCTTT.

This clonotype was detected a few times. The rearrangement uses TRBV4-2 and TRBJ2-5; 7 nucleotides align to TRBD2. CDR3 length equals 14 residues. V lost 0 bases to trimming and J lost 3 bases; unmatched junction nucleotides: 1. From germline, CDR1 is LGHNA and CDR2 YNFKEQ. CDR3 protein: CASSQDGGEETQYF. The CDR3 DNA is TGTGCCAGCAGCCAAGATGGGGGGGAAGAGACCCAGTACTTC.

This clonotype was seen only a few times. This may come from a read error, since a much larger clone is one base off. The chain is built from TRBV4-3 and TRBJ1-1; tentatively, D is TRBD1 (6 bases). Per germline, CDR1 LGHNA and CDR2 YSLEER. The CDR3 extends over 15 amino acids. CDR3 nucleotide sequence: TGCGCCGGCAGCCAAGATGAGGACAGCGGCACTGAAGCTTTCTTT. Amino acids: CAGSQDEDSGTEAFF.

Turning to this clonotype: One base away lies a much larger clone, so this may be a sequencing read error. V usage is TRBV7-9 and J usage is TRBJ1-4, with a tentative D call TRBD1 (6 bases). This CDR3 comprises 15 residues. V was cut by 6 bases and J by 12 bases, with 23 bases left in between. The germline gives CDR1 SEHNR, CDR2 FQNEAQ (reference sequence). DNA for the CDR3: TGTGCCAGCAGTTATAGCAGAGGGGGGTTCGAAGAACTGTTTTTT. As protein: CASSYSRGGFEELFF.

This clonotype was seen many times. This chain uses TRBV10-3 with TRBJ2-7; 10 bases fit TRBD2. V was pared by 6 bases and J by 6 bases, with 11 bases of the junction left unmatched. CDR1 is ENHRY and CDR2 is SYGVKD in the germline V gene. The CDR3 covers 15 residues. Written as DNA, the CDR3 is TGTGCCATCAGGGACTCTAGCGGGAGTTCCCGCGAGCAGTACTTC. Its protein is CAIRDSSGSSREQYF.

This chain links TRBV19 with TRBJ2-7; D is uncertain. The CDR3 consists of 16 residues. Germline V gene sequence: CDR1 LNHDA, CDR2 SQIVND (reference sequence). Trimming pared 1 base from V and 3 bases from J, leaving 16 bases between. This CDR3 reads CASSIVPASPVYEQYF. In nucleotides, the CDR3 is TGTGCCAGTAGTATAGTTCCGGCATCCCCAGTCTACGAGCAGTACTTC.

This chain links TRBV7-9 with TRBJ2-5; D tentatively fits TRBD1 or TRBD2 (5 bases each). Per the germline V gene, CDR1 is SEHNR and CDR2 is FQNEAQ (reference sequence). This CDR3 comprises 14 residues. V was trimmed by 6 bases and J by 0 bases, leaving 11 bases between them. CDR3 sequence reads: CASSNGAYQETQYF. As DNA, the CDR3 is TGTGCCAGCAGTAACGGGGCATACCAAGAGACCCAGTACTTC. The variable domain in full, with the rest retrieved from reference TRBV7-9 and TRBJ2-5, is DTGVSQNPRHKITKRGQNVTFRCDPISEHNRLYWYRQTLGQGPEFLTYFQNEAQLEKSRLLSDRFSAERPKGSFSTLEIQRTEQGDSAMYLCASSNGAYQETQYFGPGTRLLVL.

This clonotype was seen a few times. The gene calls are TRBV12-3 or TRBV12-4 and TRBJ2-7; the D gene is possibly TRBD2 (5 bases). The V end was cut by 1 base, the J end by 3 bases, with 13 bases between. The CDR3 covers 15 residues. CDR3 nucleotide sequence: TGTGCCAGCAGTTTAGTGGCGGGCCCGTACTACGAGCAGTACTTC. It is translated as CASSLVAGPYYEQYF.

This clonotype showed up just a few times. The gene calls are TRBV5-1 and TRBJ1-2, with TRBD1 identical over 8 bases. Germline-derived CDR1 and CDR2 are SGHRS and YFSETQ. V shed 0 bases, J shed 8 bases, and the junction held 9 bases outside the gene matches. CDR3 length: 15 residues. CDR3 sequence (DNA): TGCGCCAGCAGCTTGGTTGGGGACAGGAGTGAGGGCTACACCTTC. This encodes CASSLVGDRSEGYTF.

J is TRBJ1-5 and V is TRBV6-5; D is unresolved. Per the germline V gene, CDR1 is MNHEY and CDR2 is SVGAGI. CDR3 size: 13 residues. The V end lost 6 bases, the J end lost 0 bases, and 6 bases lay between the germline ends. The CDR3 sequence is CASREASNQPQHF. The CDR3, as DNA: TGTGCCAGCAGGGAGGCTAGCAATCAGCCCCAGCATTTT.

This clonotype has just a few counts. DNA of the CDR3: TGTGCCAGCAGCCTAACCCAGGGAGCTCTCCCTGGAAACACCATATATTTT. Residues: CASSLTQGALPGNTIYF. V is TRBV7-6 and J is TRBJ1-3, with D perhaps TRBD1 (5 bases). Trimming removed 5 bases from V and 2 bases from J, with 19 bases in between. The CDR3 loop spans 17 amino acids. CDR1 is SGHVS, CDR2 FNYEAQ, per germline.

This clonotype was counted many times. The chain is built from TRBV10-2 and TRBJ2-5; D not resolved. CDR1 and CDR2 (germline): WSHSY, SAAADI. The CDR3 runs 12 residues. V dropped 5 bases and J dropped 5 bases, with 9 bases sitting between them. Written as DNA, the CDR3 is TGCGCCAGCAGTAGTCTTAGGGAGACCCAGTACTTC. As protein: CASSSLRETQYF.

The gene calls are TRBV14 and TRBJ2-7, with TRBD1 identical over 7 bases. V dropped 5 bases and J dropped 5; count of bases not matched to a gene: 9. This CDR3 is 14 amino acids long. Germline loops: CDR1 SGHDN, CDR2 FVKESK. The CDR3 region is CASSSGTEGHEQYF. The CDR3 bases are TGTGCCAGCAGCTCCGGGACAGAAGGCCACGAGCAGTACTTC.